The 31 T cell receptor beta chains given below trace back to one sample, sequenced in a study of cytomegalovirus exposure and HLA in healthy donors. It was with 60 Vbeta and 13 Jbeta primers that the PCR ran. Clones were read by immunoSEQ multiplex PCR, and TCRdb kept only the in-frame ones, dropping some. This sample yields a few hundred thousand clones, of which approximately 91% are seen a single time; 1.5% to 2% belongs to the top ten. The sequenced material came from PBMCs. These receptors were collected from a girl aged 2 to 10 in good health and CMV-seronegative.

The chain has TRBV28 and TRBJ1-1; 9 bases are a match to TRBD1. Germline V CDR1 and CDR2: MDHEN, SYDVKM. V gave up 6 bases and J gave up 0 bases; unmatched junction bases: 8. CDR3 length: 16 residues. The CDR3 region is CASSQGQGLMNTEAFF. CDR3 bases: TGTGCCAGCAGCCAGGGACAGGGCCTCATGAACACTGAAGCTTTCTTT.

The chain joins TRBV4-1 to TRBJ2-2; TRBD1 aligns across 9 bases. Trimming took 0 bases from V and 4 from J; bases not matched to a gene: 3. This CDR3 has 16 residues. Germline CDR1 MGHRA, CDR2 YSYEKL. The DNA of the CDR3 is TGCGCCAGCAGCCAAGATTGGGACAGGGTCACCGGGGAGCTGTTTTTT. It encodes CASSQDWDRVTGELFF.

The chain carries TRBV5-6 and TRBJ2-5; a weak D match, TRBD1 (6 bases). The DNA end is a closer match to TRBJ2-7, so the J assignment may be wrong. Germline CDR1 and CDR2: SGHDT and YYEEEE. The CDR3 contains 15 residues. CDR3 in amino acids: CASTPFGQGIYEQYF. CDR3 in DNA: TGTGCCAGCACACCCTTTGGGCAGGGGATCTACGAGCAGTACTTC.

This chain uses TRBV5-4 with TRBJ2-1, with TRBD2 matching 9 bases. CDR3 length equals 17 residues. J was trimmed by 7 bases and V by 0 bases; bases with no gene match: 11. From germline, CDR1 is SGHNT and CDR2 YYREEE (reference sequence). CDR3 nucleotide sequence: TGTGCCAGCAGCTTGGGCTCACCGGGACTAGCCCAAAATGAGCAGTTCTTC. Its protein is CASSLGSPGLAQNEQFF.

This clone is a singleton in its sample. CDR3 sequence (DNA): TGTGCCAGCAGTCAGCACCGGGACAGGGGGAGTAAAGCTTTCTTT. Translation: CASSQHRDRGSKAFF. The V call is TRBV6-5, the J call TRBJ1-1; 11 bases are a match to TRBD1. J gave up 9 bases and V 5 bases, and 11 bases lay outside the gene matches. Germline CDR1 reads MNHEY; CDR2 reads SVGAGI. The CDR3 extends over 15 amino acids.

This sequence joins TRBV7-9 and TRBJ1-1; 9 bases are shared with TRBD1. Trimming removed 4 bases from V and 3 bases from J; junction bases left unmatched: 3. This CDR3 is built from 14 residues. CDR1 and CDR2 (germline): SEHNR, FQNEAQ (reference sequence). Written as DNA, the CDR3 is TGTGCCAGCAGCTCACAGGGGGCGGACACTGAAGCTTTCTTT. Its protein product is CASSSQGADTEAFF. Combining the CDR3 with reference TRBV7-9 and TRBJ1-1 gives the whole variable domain DTGVSQNPRHKITKRGQNVTFRCDPISEHNRLYWYRQTLGQGPEFLTYFQNEAQLEKSRLLSDRFSAERPKGSFSTLEIQRTEQGDSAMYLCASSSQGADTEAFFGQGTRLTVV.

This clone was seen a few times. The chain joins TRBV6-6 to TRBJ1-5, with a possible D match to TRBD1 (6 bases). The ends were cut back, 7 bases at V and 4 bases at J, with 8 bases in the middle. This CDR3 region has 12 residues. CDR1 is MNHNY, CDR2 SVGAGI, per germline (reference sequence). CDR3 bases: TGTGCCAGCACAGGGGCAAATCAGCCCCAGCATTTT. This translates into CASTGANQPQHF.

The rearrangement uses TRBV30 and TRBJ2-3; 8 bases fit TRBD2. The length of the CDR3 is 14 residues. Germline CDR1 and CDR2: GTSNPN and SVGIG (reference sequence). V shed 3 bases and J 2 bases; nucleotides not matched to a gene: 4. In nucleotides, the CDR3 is TGTGCCTGGAGGGCTAGCGGGTCCACAGATACGCAGTATTTT. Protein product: CAWRASGSTDTQYF. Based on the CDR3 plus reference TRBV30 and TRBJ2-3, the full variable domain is SQTIHQWPATLVQPVGSPLSLECTVEGTSNPNLYWYRQAAGRGLQLLFYSVGIGQISSEVPQNLSASRPQDRQFILSSKKLLLSDSGFYLCAWRASGSTDTQYFGPGTRLTVL.

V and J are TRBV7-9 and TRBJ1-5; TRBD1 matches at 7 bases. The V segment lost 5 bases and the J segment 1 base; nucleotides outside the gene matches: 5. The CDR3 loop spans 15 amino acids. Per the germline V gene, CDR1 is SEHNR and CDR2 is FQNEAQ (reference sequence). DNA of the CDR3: TGTGCCAGCAGCGCCGGGACAGTGAGCAATCAGCCCCAGCATTTT. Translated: CASSAGTVSNQPQHF.

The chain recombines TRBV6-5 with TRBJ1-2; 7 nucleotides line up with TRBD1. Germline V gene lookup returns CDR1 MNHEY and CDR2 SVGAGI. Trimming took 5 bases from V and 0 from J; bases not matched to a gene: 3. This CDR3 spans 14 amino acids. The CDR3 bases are TGTGCCAGCAGTCCGACAGGGACTAACTATGGCTACACCTTC. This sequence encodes CASSPTGTNYGYTF.

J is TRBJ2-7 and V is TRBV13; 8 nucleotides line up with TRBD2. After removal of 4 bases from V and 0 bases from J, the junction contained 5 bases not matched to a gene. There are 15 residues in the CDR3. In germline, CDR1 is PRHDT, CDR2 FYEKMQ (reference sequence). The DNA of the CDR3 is TGTGCCAGCAGCTCGGGGAGCGGGGGCTCCTACGAGCAGTACTTC. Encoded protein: CASSSGSGGSYEQYF.

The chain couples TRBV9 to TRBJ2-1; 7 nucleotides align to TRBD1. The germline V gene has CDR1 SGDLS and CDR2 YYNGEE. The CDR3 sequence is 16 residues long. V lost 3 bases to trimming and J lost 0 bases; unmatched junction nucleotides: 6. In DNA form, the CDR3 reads TGTGCCAGCAGCGGCACAGGGGTGAGCTCCTACAATGAGCAGTTCTTC. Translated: CASSGTGVSSYNEQFF.

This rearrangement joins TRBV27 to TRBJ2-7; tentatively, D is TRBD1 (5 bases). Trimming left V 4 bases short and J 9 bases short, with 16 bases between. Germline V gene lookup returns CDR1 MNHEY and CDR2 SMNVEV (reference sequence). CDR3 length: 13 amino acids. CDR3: CASSSQGANGQYF. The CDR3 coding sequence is TGTGCCAGCAGTTCTCAAGGGGCCAACGGGCAGTACTTC.

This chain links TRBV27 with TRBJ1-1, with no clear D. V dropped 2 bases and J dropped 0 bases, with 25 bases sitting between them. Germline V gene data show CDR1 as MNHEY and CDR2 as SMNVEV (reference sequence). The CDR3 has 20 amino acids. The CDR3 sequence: CASSLPHSGQADPMNTEAFF. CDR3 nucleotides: TGTGCCAGCAGTTTACCCCATTCAGGTCAGGCCGACCCCATGAACACTGAAGCTTTCTTT.

The CDR3 region is CASSYSGQINEKLFF. DNA of the CDR3: TGTGCCAGCAGTTATTCGGGACAGATTAATGAAAAACTGTTTTTT. This chain uses TRBV6-5 with TRBJ1-4; 7 bases agree with TRBD1. The CDR3 loop spans 15 amino acids. Looked up from germline, CDR1 is MNHEY and CDR2 is SVGAGI. Unmatched junction bases numbered 5, after V lost 3 bases and J lost 4 bases.

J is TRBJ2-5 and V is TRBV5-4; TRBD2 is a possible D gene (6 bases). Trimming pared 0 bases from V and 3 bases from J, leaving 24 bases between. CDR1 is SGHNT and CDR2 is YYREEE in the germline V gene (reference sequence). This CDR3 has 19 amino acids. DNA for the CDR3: TGTGCCAGCAGCTTGGCTACGCCATTGGACTATGACCAGGAAGAGACCCAGTACTTC. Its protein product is CASSLATPLDYDQEETQYF.

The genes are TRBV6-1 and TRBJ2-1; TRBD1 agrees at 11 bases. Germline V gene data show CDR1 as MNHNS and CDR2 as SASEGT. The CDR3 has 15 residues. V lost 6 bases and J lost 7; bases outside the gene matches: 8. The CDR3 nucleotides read TGTGCCAGCAGCCTGGGACAGGGGGTAGTGAATGAGCAGTTCTTC. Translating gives CASSLGQGVVNEQFF.

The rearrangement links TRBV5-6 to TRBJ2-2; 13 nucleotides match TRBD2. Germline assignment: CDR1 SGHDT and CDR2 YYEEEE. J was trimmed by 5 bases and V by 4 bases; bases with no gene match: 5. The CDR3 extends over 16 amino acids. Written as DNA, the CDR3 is TGTGCCAGCAGCCTACCGGGACTAGCGGGGACCGGGGAGCTGTTTTTT. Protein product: CASSLPGLAGTGELFF. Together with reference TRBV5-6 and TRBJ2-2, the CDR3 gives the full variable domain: DAGVTQSPTHLIKTRGQQVTLRCSPKSGHDTVSWYQQALGQGPQFIFQYYEEEERQRGNFPDRFSGHQFPNYSSELNVNALLLGDSALYLCASSLPGLAGTGELFFGEGSRLTVL.

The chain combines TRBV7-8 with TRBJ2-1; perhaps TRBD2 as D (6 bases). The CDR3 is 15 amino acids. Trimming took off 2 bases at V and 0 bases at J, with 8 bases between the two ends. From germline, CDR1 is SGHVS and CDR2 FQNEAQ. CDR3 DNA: TGTGCCAGCAGCTTAAGGCGGGACTCCTACAATGAGCAGTTCTTC. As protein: CASSLRRDSYNEQFF.

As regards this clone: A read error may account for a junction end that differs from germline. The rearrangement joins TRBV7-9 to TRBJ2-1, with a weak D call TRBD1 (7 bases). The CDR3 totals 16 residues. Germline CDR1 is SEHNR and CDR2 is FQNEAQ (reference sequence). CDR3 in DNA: TGTTCCAGCAGGGGGGTTAGCGGATCCACCTACAATGAGCAGTTCTTC. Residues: CSSRGVSGSTYNEQFF.

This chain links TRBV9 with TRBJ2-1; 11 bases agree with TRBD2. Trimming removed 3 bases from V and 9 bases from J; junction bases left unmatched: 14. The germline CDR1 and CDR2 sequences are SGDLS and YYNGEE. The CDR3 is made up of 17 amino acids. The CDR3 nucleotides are TGTGCCAGCAGCGCCCATCACTCTAGCGGGGGGCAGCTTGAGCAGTTCTTC. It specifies CASSAHHSSGGQLEQFF.

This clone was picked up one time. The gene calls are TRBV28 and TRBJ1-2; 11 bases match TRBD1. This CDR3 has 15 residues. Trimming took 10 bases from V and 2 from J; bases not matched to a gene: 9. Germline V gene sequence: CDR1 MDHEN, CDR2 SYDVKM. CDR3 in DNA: TGTGCCACCCTTCCCGGGGACAGGGGGAACTATGGCTACACCTTC. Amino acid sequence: CATLPGDRGNYGYTF.

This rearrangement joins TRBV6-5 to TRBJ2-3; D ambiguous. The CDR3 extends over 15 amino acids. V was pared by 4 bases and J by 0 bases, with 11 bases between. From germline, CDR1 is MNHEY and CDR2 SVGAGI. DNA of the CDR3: TGTGCCAGCAGTTCGGGTCCGCCTAGCACAGATACGCAGTATTTT. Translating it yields CASSSGPPSTDTQYF.

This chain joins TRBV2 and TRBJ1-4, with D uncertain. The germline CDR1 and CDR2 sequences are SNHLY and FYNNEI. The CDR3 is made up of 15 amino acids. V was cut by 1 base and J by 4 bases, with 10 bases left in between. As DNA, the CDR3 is TGTGCCAGCAGTGAAGTTACAGAAAATAATGAAAAACTGTTTTTT. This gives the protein CASSEVTENNEKLFF.

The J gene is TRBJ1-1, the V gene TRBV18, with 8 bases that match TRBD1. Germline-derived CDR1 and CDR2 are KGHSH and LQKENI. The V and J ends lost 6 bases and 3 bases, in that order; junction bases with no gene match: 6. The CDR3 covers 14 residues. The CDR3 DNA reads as TGTGCCAGCTCCCGGACAGGGAGCGACACTGAAGCTTTCTTT. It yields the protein CASSRTGSDTEAFF. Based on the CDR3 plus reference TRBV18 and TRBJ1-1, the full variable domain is NAGVMQNPRHLVRRRGQEARLRCSPMKGHSHVYWYRQLPEEGLKFMVYLQKENIIDESGMPKERFSAEFPKEGPSILRIQQVVRGDSAAYFCASSRTGSDTEAFFGQGTRLTVV.

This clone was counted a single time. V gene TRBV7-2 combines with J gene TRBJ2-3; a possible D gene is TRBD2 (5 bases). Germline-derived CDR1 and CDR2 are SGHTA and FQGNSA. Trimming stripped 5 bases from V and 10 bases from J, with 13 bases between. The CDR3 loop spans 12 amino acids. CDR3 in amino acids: CASSRREFAQYF. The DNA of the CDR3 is TGTGCCAGCAGCCGAAGGGAGTTTGCGCAGTATTTT.

CDR3 loop: CASSFFSGGPYEQYF. The CDR3 DNA sequence: TGCGCCAGCAGCTTTTTTTCGGGAGGGCCATACGAGCAGTACTTC. V and J are TRBV5-1 and TRBJ2-7, with TRBD2 matching 8 bases. The V and J ends lost 2 bases and 4 bases, in that order; junction bases with no gene match: 8. CDR1 and CDR2 from the germline V gene are SGHRS and YFSETQ. The CDR3 loop spans 15 amino acids.

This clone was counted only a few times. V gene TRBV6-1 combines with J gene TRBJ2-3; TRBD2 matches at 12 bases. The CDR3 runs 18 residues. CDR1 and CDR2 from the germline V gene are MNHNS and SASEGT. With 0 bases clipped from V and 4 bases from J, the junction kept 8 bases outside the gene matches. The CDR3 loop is CASSEARASGGEADTQYF. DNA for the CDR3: TGTGCCAGCAGTGAAGCGAGGGCTAGCGGGGGGGAAGCAGATACGCAGTATTTT.

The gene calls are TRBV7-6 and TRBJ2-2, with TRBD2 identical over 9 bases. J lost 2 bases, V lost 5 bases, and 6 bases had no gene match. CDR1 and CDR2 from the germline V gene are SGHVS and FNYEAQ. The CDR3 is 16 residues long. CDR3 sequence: CASSGRLAANTGELFF. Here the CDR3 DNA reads TGTGCCAGCAGCGGTCGACTAGCGGCAAACACCGGGGAGCTGTTTTTT.

The CDR3 here is CASSLGDRPYEQYF. Here the CDR3 DNA reads TGTGCCAGCAGCTTGGGGGACAGACCCTACGAGCAGTACTTC. The chain employs TRBV7-2 and TRBJ2-7, with 7 bases aligning to TRBD1. Germline assignment: CDR1 SGHTA and CDR2 FQGNSA. CDR3 size: 14 residues. The junction had 4 bases not matched to a gene; V was cut back by 3 bases and J by 2 bases.

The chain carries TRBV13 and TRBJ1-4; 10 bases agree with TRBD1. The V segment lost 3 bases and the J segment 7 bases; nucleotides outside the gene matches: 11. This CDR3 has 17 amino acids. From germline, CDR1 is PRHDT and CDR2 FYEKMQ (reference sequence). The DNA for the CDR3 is TGTGCCAGCAGCTTGTTCGGGACAGGGGCGCGAAGTGAAAAACTGTTTTTT. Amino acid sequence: CASSLFGTGARSEKLFF.